The TCR beta chain described here comes from a study of human T cells and chemical hapten exposure. Study outcomes and limitations: Once DPC sensitization occurred, TCRs above 1 in 1000 frequency showed no change. Healthy individuals' immune responses may differ from those of donors, who had alopecia.

Each CDR3 protein is one row after TCRdb ran MiXCR on the RACE reads. Among about 360,000 distinct CDR3 sequences, around 7% were seen once, and the ten largest hold 8.4%. This clonotype came up many times. Its target is unknown. Time point denoted: patch test 1, 2 weeks after DPC sensitization. Treatment in this sample: therapeutic diphenylcyclopropenone sensitization with weekly scalp DPC. Sample donors consisted of patients with alopecia, aged 18 to 70 years, who were suitable for DPC. CDR3 length: 16 residues. Germline V gene lookup returns CDR1 MNHEY and CDR2 SMNVEV (reference sequence). Trimming cost V 2 bases and J 6 bases; bases outside gene matches: 7.

The source was whole blood, collected in connection with sensitization to the hapten diphenylcyclopropenone (DPC). The clonotype originates from a woman under 30 with alopecia areata. Some clones in this sample may be carry-over from other donors' samples. V is TRBV27 and J is TRBJ2-2; the match to TRBD2 covers 9 bases. CDR3 residues: CASSLKAGGLAGELFF. For the CDR3, the DNA is TGTGCCAGCAGTTTAAAGGCGGGGGGGCTGGCCGGGGAGCTGTTTTTT.